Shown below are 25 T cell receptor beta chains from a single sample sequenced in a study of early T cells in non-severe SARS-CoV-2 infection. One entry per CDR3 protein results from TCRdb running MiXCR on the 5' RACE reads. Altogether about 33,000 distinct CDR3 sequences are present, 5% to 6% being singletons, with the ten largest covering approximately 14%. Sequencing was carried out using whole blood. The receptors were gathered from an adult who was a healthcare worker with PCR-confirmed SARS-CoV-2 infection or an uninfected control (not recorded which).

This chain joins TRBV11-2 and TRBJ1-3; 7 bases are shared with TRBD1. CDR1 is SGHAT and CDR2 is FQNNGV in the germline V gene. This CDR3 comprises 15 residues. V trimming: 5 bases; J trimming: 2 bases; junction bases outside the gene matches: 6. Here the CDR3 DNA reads TGTGCCAGCAGCCCAGGGGGGGGAACTGGAAACACCATATATTTT. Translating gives CASSPGGGTGNTIYF.

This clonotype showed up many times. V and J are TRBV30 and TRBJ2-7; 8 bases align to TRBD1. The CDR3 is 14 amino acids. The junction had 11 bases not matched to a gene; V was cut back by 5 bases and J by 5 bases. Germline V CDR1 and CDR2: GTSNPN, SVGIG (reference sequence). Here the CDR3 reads CAWRNRQGRHEQYF. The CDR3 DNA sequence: TGTGCCTGGCGCAACCGACAGGGGAGGCACGAGCAGTACTTC.

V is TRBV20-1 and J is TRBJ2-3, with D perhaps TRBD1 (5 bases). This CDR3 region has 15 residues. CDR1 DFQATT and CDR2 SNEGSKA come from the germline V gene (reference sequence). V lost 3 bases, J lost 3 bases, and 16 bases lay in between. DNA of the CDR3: TGCAGTGCTAGGGTACCGCTAACAGGTACAGATACGCAGTATTTT. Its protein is CSARVPLTGTDTQYF.

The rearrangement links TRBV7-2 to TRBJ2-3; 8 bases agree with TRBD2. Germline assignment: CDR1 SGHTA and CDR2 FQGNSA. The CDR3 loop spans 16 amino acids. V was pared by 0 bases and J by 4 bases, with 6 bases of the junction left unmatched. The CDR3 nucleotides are TGTGCCAGCAGCTTAGCGCTAGCGGGTAGGGCAGATACGCAGTATTTT. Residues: CASSLALAGRADTQYF.

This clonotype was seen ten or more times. CDR3 bases: TGTGCCAGCAGCTTAGATCACCGTGAAGCTTTCTTT. It translates to CASSLDHREAFF. The chain carries TRBV11-2 and TRBJ1-1; D unclear. This CDR3 contains 12 residues. CDR1 is SGHAT, CDR2 FQNNGV, per germline. V shed 0 bases and J shed 7 bases, with 6 bases lying between them.

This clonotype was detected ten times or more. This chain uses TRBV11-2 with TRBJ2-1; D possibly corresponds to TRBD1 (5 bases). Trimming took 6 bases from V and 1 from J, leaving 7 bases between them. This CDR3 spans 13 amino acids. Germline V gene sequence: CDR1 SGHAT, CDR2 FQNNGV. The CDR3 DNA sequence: TGTGCCAGCAGTGACAGTTCCTACAATGAGCAGTTCTTC. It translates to CASSDSSYNEQFF.

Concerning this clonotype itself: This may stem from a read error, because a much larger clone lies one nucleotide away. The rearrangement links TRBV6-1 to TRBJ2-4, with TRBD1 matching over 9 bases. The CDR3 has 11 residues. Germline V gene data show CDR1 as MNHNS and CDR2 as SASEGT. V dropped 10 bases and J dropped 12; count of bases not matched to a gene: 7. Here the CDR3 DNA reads TGTGCCACCGGGACAGGGAAGGCTCAGTACTTC. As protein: CATGTGKAQYF.

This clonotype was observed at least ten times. The CDR3 loop reads CASSVSGQNYYEQYF. CDR3 nucleotides: TGTGCCAGCAGCGTATCCGGACAGAACTACTACGAGCAGTACTTC. The rearrangement joins TRBV9 to TRBJ2-7, with D perhaps TRBD1 (6 bases). There are 15 residues in the CDR3. The ends were cut back, 1 base at V and 3 bases at J, with 14 bases in the middle. The germline CDR1 and CDR2 sequences are SGDLS and YYNGEE.

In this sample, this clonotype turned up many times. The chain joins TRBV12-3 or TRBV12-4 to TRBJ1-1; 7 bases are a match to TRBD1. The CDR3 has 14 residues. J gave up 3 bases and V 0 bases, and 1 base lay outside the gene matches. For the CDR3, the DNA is TGTGCCAGCAGTTTAGCAGGGGGCTACACTGAAGCTTTCTTT. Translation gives CASSLAGGYTEAFF.

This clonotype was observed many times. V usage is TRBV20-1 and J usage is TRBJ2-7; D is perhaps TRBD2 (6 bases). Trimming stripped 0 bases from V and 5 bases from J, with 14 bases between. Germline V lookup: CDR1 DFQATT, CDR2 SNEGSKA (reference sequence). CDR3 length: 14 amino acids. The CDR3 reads CSAREGGGLDEQYF. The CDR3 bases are TGCAGTGCTAGAGAGGGAGGAGGTCTCGACGAGCAGTACTTC.

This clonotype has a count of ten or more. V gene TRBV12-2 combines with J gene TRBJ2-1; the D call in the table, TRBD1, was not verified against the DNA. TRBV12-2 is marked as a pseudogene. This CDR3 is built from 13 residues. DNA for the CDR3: TGTGCAAGTCGCTTAGACCCGGGGGCCAGGGAGTTCTTC. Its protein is CASRLDPGAREFF.

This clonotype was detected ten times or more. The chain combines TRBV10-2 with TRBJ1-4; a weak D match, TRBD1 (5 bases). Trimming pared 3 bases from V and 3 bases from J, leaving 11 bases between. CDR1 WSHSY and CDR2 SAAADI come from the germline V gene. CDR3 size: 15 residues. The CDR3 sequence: CASSDPGRANEKLFF. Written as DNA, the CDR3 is TGCGCCAGCAGTGACCCAGGGAGGGCTAATGAAAAACTGTTTTTT.

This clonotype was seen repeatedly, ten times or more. The CDR3 sequence is CASSAFMTAVGNEQFF. The CDR3 DNA reads TGTGCCAGCAGCGCCTTCATGACGGCAGTGGGTAATGAGCAGTTCTTC. V is TRBV14 and J is TRBJ2-1; D gene unclear. Per germline, CDR1 SGHDN and CDR2 FVKESK. The V end was cut by 5 bases, the J end by 7 bases, with 21 bases between. CDR3 length: 16 residues.

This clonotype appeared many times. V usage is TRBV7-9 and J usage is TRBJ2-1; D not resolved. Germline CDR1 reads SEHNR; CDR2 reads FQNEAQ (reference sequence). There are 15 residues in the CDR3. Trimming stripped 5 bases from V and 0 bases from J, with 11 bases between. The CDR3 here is CASSPWQSSYNEQFF. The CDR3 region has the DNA TGTGCCAGCAGCCCTTGGCAGAGCTCCTACAATGAGCAGTTCTTC. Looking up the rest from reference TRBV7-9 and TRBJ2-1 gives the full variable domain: DTGVSQNPRHKITKRGQNVTFRCDPISEHNRLYWYRQTLGQGPEFLTYFQNEAQLEKSRLLSDRFSAERPKGSFSTLEIQRTEQGDSAMYLCASSPWQSSYNEQFFGPGTRLTVL.

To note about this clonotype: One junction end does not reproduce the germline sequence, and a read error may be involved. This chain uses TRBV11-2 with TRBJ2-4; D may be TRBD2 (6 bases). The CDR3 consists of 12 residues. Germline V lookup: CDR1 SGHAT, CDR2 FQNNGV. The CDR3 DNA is TGTGCCAGCAGCTCCGTGCGGGCGGAGGGCCTCTTC. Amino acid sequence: CASSSVRAEGLF.

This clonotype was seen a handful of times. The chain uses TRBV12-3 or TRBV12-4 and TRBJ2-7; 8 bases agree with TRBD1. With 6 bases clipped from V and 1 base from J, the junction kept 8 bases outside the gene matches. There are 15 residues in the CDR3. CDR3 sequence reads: CASSTNQGASYEQYF. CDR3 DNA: TGTGCCAGCAGCACCAACCAGGGGGCATCCTACGAGCAGTACTTC.

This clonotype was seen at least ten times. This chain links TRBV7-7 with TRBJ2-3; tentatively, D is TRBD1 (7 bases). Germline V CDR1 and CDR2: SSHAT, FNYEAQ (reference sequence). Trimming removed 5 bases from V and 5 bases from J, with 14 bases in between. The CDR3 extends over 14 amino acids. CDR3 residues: CASSPGTAGDTQYF. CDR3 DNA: TGTGCCAGCAGCCCTGGGACAGCGGGAGATACGCAGTATTTT.

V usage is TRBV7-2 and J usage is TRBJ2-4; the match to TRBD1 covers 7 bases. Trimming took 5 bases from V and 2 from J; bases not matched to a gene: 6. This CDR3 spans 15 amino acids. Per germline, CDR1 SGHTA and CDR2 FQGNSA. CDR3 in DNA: TGTGCCAGCAGCCAGGGGGTGGGGACCAAAAACATTCAGTACTTC. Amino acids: CASSQGVGTKNIQYF.

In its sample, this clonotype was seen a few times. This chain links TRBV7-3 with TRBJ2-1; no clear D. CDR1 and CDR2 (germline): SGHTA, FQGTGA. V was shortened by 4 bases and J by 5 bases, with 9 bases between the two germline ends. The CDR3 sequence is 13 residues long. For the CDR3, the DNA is TGTGCCAGCAGCTCCCGGGCCAACAATGAGCAGTTCTTC. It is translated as CASSSRANNEQFF.

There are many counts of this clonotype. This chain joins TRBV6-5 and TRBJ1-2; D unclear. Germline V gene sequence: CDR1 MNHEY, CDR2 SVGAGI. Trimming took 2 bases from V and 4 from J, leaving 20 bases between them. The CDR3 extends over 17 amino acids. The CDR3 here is CASSYLPSPSHPYGYTF. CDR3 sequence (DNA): TGTGCCAGCAGTTACCTCCCATCTCCAAGTCATCCCTATGGCTACACCTTC.

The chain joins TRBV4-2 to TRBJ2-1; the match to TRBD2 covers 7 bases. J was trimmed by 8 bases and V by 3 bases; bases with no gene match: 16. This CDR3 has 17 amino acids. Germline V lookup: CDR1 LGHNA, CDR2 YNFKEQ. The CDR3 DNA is TGTGCCAGCAGCCATCCGGGAGGAATCCCCAAAGACGATGAGCAGTTCTTC. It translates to CASSHPGGIPKDDEQFF.

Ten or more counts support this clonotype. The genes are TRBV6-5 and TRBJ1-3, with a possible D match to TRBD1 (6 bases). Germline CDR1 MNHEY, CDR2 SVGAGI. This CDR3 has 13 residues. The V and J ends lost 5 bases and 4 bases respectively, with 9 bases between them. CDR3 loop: CASSRGQGNTIYF. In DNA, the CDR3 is TGTGCCAGCAGTCGTGGACAGGGAAACACCATATATTTT.

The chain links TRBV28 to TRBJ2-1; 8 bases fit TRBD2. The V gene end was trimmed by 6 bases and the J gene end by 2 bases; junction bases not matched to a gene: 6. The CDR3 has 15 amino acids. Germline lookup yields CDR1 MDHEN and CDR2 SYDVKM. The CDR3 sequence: CASRLSGATYNEQFF. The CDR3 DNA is TGTGCCAGCAGACTTAGCGGGGCCACCTACAATGAGCAGTTCTTC. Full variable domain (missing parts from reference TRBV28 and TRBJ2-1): DVKVTQSSRYLVKRTGEKVFLECVQDMDHENMFWYRQDPGLGLRLIYFSYDVKMKEKGDIPEGYSVSREKKERFSLILESASTNQTSMYLCASRLSGATYNEQFFGPGTRLTVL.

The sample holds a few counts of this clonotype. The CDR3 loop is CASSLRALEGRDTQYF. CDR3 coding DNA: TGTGCCAGCAGCTTAAGGGCTTTGGAGGGAAGGGATACGCAGTATTTT. The chain couples TRBV7-6 to TRBJ2-3; D is perhaps TRBD2 (6 bases). Germline CDR1 and CDR2: SGHVS and FNYEAQ. CDR3 length equals 16 residues. Trimming removed 2 bases at V and 6 bases at J, with 18 bases between.

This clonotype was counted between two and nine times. CDR3 residues: CASSPRGGQYF. The CDR3 region has the DNA TGTGCCAGCAGTCCGCGCGGGGGGCAGTATTTT. The chain couples TRBV28 to TRBJ2-3; 7 bases line up with TRBD2. This CDR3 is 11 amino acids long. Germline trimming cut 5 bases from V and 11 bases from J; bases unmatched to any gene: 4. Per germline, CDR1 MDHEN and CDR2 SYDVKM.